These 5 T cell receptor beta chains were all obtained from the same sample, sequenced in a study of blood T cell repertoires in COVID-19. The table came from immunoSEQ multiplex PCR; TCRdb's copy has only in-frame clones and leaves some out. Of some 270,000 clones listed, 85% are singletons. Sequenced input: PBMCs or T cells enriched from blood (not recorded which). These receptors all stem from a woman between 50 and 59 years old who had been exposed to COVID-19.

V usage is TRBV6-6 and J usage is TRBJ1-1, with 10 nucleotides matching TRBD1. Germline loops: CDR1 MNHNY, CDR2 SVGAGI (reference sequence). The CDR3 runs to 13 residues. The V and J ends lost 0 bases and 11 bases, in that order; junction bases with no gene match: 3. The CDR3 nucleotides are TGTGCCAGCAGTTACTCCCGGACAGGGGGGGCTTTCTTT. Its protein is CASSYSRTGGAFF.

The V and J genes are TRBV6-1 and TRBJ2-7; TRBD1 agrees at 7 bases. The CDR3 loop spans 13 amino acids. Trimming took 8 bases from V and 2 from J; bases not matched to a gene: 6. Germline V CDR1 and CDR2: MNHNS, SASEGT. DNA for the CDR3: TGTGCCAGCCGCGTCGGACAGGCCTACGAGCAGTACTTC. Translated: CASRVGQAYEQYF.

This clone was found a few times. The rearrangement uses TRBV2 and TRBJ2-7; 10 bases align to TRBD2. The CDR3 length is 17 residues. Germline-derived CDR1 and CDR2 are SNHLY and FYNNEI. J gave up 4 bases and V 3 bases, and 12 bases lay outside the gene matches. CDR3 region: CASSDGVPGLAPYEQYF. In nucleotides, the CDR3 is TGTGCCAGCAGTGATGGGGTGCCGGGACTAGCGCCTTACGAGCAGTACTTC. Supplemented by reference TRBV2 and TRBJ2-7, the full variable domain reads EPEVTQTPSHQVTQMGQEVILRCVPISNHLYFYWYRQILGQKVEFLVSFYNNEISEKSEIFDDQFSVERPDGSNFTLKIRSTKLEDSAMYFCASSDGVPGLAPYEQYFGPGTRLTVT.

This chain connects TRBV27 to TRBJ1-5; TRBD1 aligns across 10 bases. Unmatched junction bases numbered 13, after V lost 5 bases and J lost 6 bases. Germline V CDR1 and CDR2: MNHEY, SMNVEV (reference sequence). The CDR3 sequence is 17 residues long. CDR3 protein: CASSGGGLTGGGQPQHF. In DNA, the CDR3 is TGTGCCAGCAGTGGGGGGGGCTTGACAGGGGGCGGTCAGCCCCAGCATTTT.

The chain joins TRBV10-3 to TRBJ1-1; D is uncertain. There are 11 residues in the CDR3. V lost 7 bases and J lost 3, with 6 bases in between. Germline lookup yields CDR1 ENHRY and CDR2 SYGVKD. CDR3 coding DNA: TGTGCCATCAAAACGGACACTGAAGCTTTCTTT. It is translated as CAIKTDTEAFF.